Below, 23 T cell receptor beta chains from the same sample are listed, as sequenced in a study of blood T cell repertoires in COVID-19. Data came from immunoSEQ multiplex PCR; TCRdb stores just in-frame clones and leaves some out. The sample records 140,000 to 150,000 clones, around 84% being singletons. The sequenced sample was peripheral blood. Source of these receptors: a young man with COVID-19, enrolled during active disease.

The gene calls are TRBV4-1 and TRBJ2-1; 9 nucleotides match TRBD2. Germline values: CDR1 MGHRA, CDR2 YSYEKL. The CDR3 covers 18 residues. V trimming: 1 base; J trimming: 2 bases; junction bases outside the gene matches: 9. The CDR3 reads CASSQGLSREGPYNEQFF. The CDR3 DNA follows: TGCGCCAGCAGCCAAGGATTGTCGCGGGAGGGGCCCTACAATGAGCAGTTCTTC.

The chain combines TRBV11-2 with TRBJ2-1, with 10 bases aligning to TRBD2. Germline-derived CDR1 and CDR2 are SGHAT and FQNNGV. V was pared by 5 bases and J by 11 bases, with 3 bases of the junction left unmatched. The length of the CDR3 is 12 residues. Here the CDR3 reads CASSPTSGKQFF. The CDR3 nucleotides are TGTGCCAGCAGCCCAACTAGCGGGAAGCAGTTCTTC.

The V call is TRBV24-1, the J call TRBJ2-1; TRBD2 aligns across 8 bases. Germline V CDR1 and CDR2: KGHDR, SFDVKD. V dropped 3 bases and J dropped 7; count of bases not matched to a gene: 7. This CDR3 contains 15 residues. For the CDR3, the DNA is TGTGCCACCAGTGATATTAGCGGGAAGTTTAATGAGCAGTTCTTC. Translation: CATSDISGKFNEQFF.

This sequence joins TRBV19 and TRBJ2-1; 9 bases are a match to TRBD1. Per germline, CDR1 LNHDA and CDR2 SQIVND (reference sequence). The ends lost 5 bases at V and 10 bases at J; junction bases unmatched: 12. This CDR3 is 15 amino acids long. The CDR3 sequence is CASSPSGQGQLEQFF. CDR3 in DNA: TGTGCCAGTAGTCCTTCGGGACAGGGTCAATTAGAGCAGTTCTTC. Complete variable domain (other parts from reference TRBV19 and TRBJ2-1): DGGITQSPKYLFRKEGQNVTLSCEQNLNHDAMYWYRQDPGQGLRLIYYSQIVNDFQKGDIAEGYSVSREKKESFPLTVTSAQKNPTAFYLCASSPSGQGQLEQFFGPGTRLTVL.

The V and J genes are TRBV30 and TRBJ2-3, with 11 nucleotides matching TRBD2. The CDR3 extends over 16 amino acids. Germline assignment: CDR1 GTSNPN and CDR2 SVGIG (reference sequence). Trimming cost V 0 bases and J 6 bases; bases outside gene matches: 8. The CDR3 region has the DNA TGTGCCTGGAGTGTACTAGCGGGAGAGGGGAGGGATACGCAGTATTTT. It is translated as CAWSVLAGEGRDTQYF. Full variable domain (missing parts from reference TRBV30 and TRBJ2-3): SQTIHQWPATLVQPVGSPLSLECTVEGTSNPNLYWYRQAAGRGLQLLFYSVGIGQISSEVPQNLSASRPQDRQFILSSKKLLLSDSGFYLCAWSVLAGEGRDTQYFGPGTRLTVL.

The chain couples TRBV28 to TRBJ1-1; D remains ambiguous. The CDR3 length is 12 residues. The germline V gene encodes CDR1 MDHEN and CDR2 SYDVKM. Between the trimmed V and J ends, which lost 3 bases and 7 bases, there was a span of 9 bases. The CDR3 region has the DNA TGTGCCAGCAGTTTTTCAGTCAGTGAAGCTTTCTTT. The encoded protein is CASSFSVSEAFF.

The chain couples TRBV29-1 to TRBJ2-7; 13 bases are a match to TRBD2. This CDR3 has 14 amino acids. The germline CDR1 and CDR2 sequences are SQVTM and ANQGSEA. V lost 7 bases to trimming and J lost 2 bases; unmatched junction nucleotides: 5. The CDR3 region is CSADGTSGTYEQYF. The CDR3 DNA is TGCAGCGCCGACGGGACTAGCGGGACCTACGAGCAGTACTTC.

This chain links TRBV19 with TRBJ1-1; 10 bases match TRBD1. J lost 0 bases, V lost 4 bases, and 11 bases had no gene match. The length of the CDR3 is 18 residues. Germline V CDR1 and CDR2: LNHDA, SQIVND (reference sequence). CDR3 sequence (DNA): TGTGCCAGTAGTACCCCCCGGGACAGGGGAGTGGTGAACACTGAAGCTTTCTTT. Its translation is CASSTPRDRGVVNTEAFF.

The chain combines TRBV24-1 with TRBJ1-1, with a tentative D call TRBD1 (6 bases). Germline-derived CDR1 and CDR2 are KGHDR and SFDVKD. V lost 3 bases and J 6 bases, leaving 16 bases between the germline ends. The CDR3 is made up of 15 amino acids. In DNA form, the CDR3 reads TGTGCCACCAGTGATACCAGGGGTCCCCACCCTGAAGCTTTCTTT. Protein product: CATSDTRGPHPEAFF.

The chain is built from TRBV2 and TRBJ2-7, with a weak D call TRBD2 (5 bases). The CDR3 is made up of 14 amino acids. From germline, CDR1 is SNHLY and CDR2 FYNNEI. With 1 base removed from V and 5 bases from J, the gap between germline ends came to 12 bases. Written as DNA, the CDR3 is TGTGCCAGCAGTGAAGAGGGAGACGAAAACGAGCAGTACTTC. Translation gives CASSEEGDENEQYF.

The rearrangement uses TRBV24-1 and TRBJ2-1; 10 nucleotides agree with TRBD2. J gave up 2 bases and V 4 bases, and 4 bases lay outside the gene matches. This CDR3 contains 16 residues. In germline, CDR1 is KGHDR, CDR2 SFDVKD. CDR3 amino acids: CATSEEREGPYNEQFF. The CDR3 DNA follows: TGTGCCACCAGTGAGGAGCGGGAGGGCCCCTACAATGAGCAGTTCTTC.

This clone appeared a single time. The rearrangement links TRBV5-6 to TRBJ1-1, with D possibly TRBD1 on 5 matching bases. This CDR3 is 14 amino acids long. The V gene lost 0 bases and the J gene lost 5 bases, with 11 bases spanning the gap. Germline V lookup: CDR1 SGHDT, CDR2 YYEEEE. DNA for the CDR3: TGTGCCAGCAGCTTGGTAGATCGGGGGACTGAAGCTTTCTTT. Translated: CASSLVDRGTEAFF.

This chain uses TRBV2 with TRBJ2-7, with D maybe TRBD2 (5 bases). Trimming shortened V by 5 bases and J by 0 bases, and 11 bases separated the two germline ends. This CDR3 comprises 14 residues. Germline V lookup: CDR1 SNHLY, CDR2 FYNNEI. The CDR3 DNA sequence: TGTGCCAGCAGTATCGGGGATGACTCCTACGAGCAGTACTTC. Amino acid sequence: CASSIGDDSYEQYF.

The V gene is TRBV7-3, the J gene TRBJ2-7; TRBD2 is a possible D gene (5 bases). This CDR3 has 13 amino acids. V was pared by 1 base and J by 6 bases, with 10 bases between. Germline CDR1 SGHTA, CDR2 FQGTGA. The CDR3 sequence is CASSLKAESEQYF. For the CDR3, the DNA is TGTGCCAGCAGCTTAAAAGCGGAGTCCGAGCAGTACTTC.

The chain links TRBV2 to TRBJ2-1, with 16 bases that match TRBD2. Looked up from germline, CDR1 is SNHLY and CDR2 is FYNNEI. V gave up 6 bases and J gave up 6 bases; unmatched junction bases: 2. The CDR3 has 15 amino acids. CDR3: CASRGLAGGPNEQFF. CDR3 nucleotide sequence: TGTGCCAGCAGGGGACTAGCGGGAGGGCCCAATGAGCAGTTCTTC.

The rearrangement links TRBV7-8 to TRBJ1-2; TRBD1 agrees at 7 bases. The CDR3 spans 13 residues. Germline V CDR1 and CDR2: SGHVS, FQNEAQ. The J segment lost 4 bases and the V segment lost 5 bases, leaving 4 bases of the junction unmatched. For the CDR3, the DNA is TGTGCCAGCAGCCGAACAGGGGCCTATGGCTACACCTTC. Translated: CASSRTGAYGYTF.

This sequence joins TRBV27 and TRBJ2-2; a weak D match, TRBD2 (7 bases). This CDR3 has 15 residues. Germline values: CDR1 MNHEY, CDR2 SMNVEV (reference sequence). V was pared by 3 bases and J by 4 bases, with 12 bases between. DNA for the CDR3: TGTGCCAGCAGTTTCCTCGGGGGGCGCACCGGGGAGCTGTTTTTT. As protein: CASSFLGGRTGELFF.

The V call is TRBV29-1, the J call TRBJ2-1; 9 bases are a match to TRBD1. The germline V gene encodes CDR1 SQVTM and CDR2 ANQGSEA. The CDR3 runs to 14 residues. V was pared by 3 bases and J by 2 bases, with 2 bases of the junction left unmatched. The CDR3 nucleotides read TGCAGCGTTGACCGGGACAGGGCCTACAATGAGCAGTTCTTC. This translates into CSVDRDRAYNEQFF.

This sequence joins TRBV30 and TRBJ2-1, with TRBD1 matching 9 bases. CDR3 length: 14 residues. Trimming at V came to 8 bases and at J to 7 bases, leaving 12 bases not matched to a gene. CDR1 is GTSNPN, CDR2 SVGIG, per germline (reference sequence). The CDR3 reads CASLPGQGGNEQFF. Written as DNA, the CDR3 is TGTGCCAGCCTACCGGGACAGGGAGGAAATGAGCAGTTCTTC.

The chain joins TRBV6-5 to TRBJ1-4; D is perhaps TRBD1 (5 bases). CDR3 size: 14 residues. Deletions cut 5 bases from V and 4 bases from J, with 11 bases between. Per the germline V gene, CDR1 is MNHEY and CDR2 is SVGAGI. CDR3 nucleotides: TGTGCCAGCAGTCCTGACAGCAGTAATGAAAAACTGTTTTTT. This encodes CASSPDSSNEKLFF.

A note on this clone: This sample includes further DNA sequences coding for the same CDR3. The genes are TRBV6-5 and TRBJ1-1; unclear D gene. The CDR3 sequence is 14 residues long. V was trimmed by 3 bases and J by 1 base, leaving 9 bases between them. Germline V gene data show CDR1 as MNHEY and CDR2 as SVGAGI. The CDR3 sequence: CASSYSGRNTEAFF. The CDR3 DNA reads TGTGCCAGCAGTTATTCAGGTCGGAACACTGAAGCTTTCTTT.

The J gene is TRBJ2-1, the V gene TRBV11-2; possibly TRBD1 for D (6 bases). Per the germline V gene, CDR1 is SGHAT and CDR2 is FQNNGV. Trimming cost V 5 bases and J 8 bases, with 13 bases left between them. There are 13 residues in the CDR3. The CDR3 bases are TGTGCCAGCAGCGGACAGAATTCCCATGAGCAGTTCTTC. Its translation: CASSGQNSHEQFF.

This clone was found once. V usage is TRBV25-1 and J usage is TRBJ1-2; 7 bases align to TRBD1. The CDR3 length is 15 residues. Trimming cost V 5 bases and J 6 bases; bases outside gene matches: 12. Germline-derived CDR1 and CDR2 are MGHDK and SYGVNS. CDR3 protein: CASSPVDRERDGYTF. The CDR3 DNA reads TGTGCCAGCAGTCCCGTTGACAGGGAGAGAGATGGCTACACCTTC.